This T cell receptor (beta chain) is drawn from a study of cytomegalovirus exposure and HLA in healthy donors. Study-wide points: A later analysis showed that HLA-associated TCR beta chains had undergone more clonal expansion than equally common others. Later analysis demonstrated an association between a missense DCLRE1C variant and TCR beta V- and J-gene trimming.

The CDR3 is made up of 14 amino acids. Looked up from germline, CDR1 is SGHNT and CDR2 is YYREEE (reference sequence). Trimming pared 3 bases from V and 4 bases from J, leaving 13 bases between. Regarding this clone: Its antigen is unknown.

The study ran its PCR with 60 Vbeta and 13 Jbeta primers. TCRdb keeps only in-frame clones here, not all; method: immunoSEQ multiplex PCR. This table has 130,000 or so clones, 74% appearing once. Specimen: PBMCs. The rearrangement links TRBV5-4 to TRBJ1-1; no clear D. The clonotype was recovered from a man aged 35-49 years in good health and CMV-seropositive. This chain's CDR3 is CASSSPTRSTEAFF. In DNA form, the CDR3 reads TGTGCCAGCAGCTCCCCCACCCGGTCCACTGAAGCTTTCTTT. Variable domain in full (rest from reference TRBV5-4 and TRBJ1-1): ETGVTQSPTHLIKTRGQQVTLRCSSQSGHNTVSWYQQALGQGPQFIFQYYREEENGRGNFPPRFSGLQFPNYSSELNVNALELDDSALYLCASSSPTRSTEAFFGQGTRLTVV.